Reported below is one T cell receptor (beta chain). This specimen belongs to a study of blood T cell repertoires in COVID-19. Whole-study context: Samples came from the United States, Italy and Spain, spanning acute and convalescent COVID-19. T cells, B-cell-depleted T cells, or PBMCs provided the cDNA or gDNA that served as material.

The CDR3 spans 15 residues. The J segment lost 3 bases and the V segment lost 6 bases, leaving 5 bases of the junction unmatched. The germline V gene encodes CDR1 SNHLY and CDR2 FYNNEI. Under the authors' procedure: Estimation of nucleated cell counts was performed using reference gene primer amplification. Sequencing used immunoSEQ multiplex PCR; TCRdb keeps in-frame clones, though not all of them. The D gene and trimming were derived from the DNA, and the V and J assignments and clone size from that table. Among about 240,000 clones listed, roughly nine tenths were seen once. The chain carries TRBV2 and TRBJ2-6, with TRBD1 identical over 7 bases. The sequence was collected from a man in his 60s with acute or convalescent COVID-19. Sequenced sample: peripheral blood. The CDR3 region has the DNA TGTGCCAGCAGCCCTTGGACAGGTGGGGCCAACGTCCTGACTTTC. It specifies CASSPWTGGANVLTF.